Reported below is one T cell receptor beta chain. What it recognizes is unknown. This sample was included in a study of OX40 agonist ivuxolimab in advanced cancers. At the level of the study: Every 2 weeks, patients received ivuxolimab intravenously, dosed at 0.01 to 10 mg/kg. Whole-study findings and limits: At 0.1 to 3.0 mg/kg, clonal expansion of CD4+ and CD8+ blood T cells had occurred by week 6. Average numbers of expanded clones were greater in CD8+ T cells than in CD4+.

The CDR3 covers 13 residues. Germline CDR1 SNHLY, CDR2 FYNNEI. Trimming cost V 9 bases and J 4 bases, with 15 bases left between them. With baseline, cycle 4 day 1, and cycle 7 day 1 as timepoints, blood was sampled. Clones were read by immunoSEQ multiplex PCR, and TCRdb kept only the in-frame ones, dropping some. The sample yields tens of thousands of clones, about 90% seen once. The genes are TRBV2 and TRBJ1-2; D gene unclear. This receptor was taken from an adult with an advanced solid tumor such as melanoma, head and neck, liver or kidney cancer. The material was CD4+ or CD8+ T cells sorted from blood, obtained in a trial of the OX40 agonist ivuxolimab. This CDR3 reads CASTLQVFYGYTF. DNA of the CDR3: TGTGCCAGTACCCTCCAGGTTTTCTATGGCTACACCTTC.